The rows below give T cell receptor beta chains drawn from one sample of a study of OX40 agonist ivuxolimab in advanced cancers. Repertoires were generated with immunoSEQ multiplex PCR, while TCRdb's copy carries only in-frame clones and drops some. The data show over 70,000 clones, around nine tenths seen once. The sample was CD4+ or CD8+ T cells sorted from blood, taken in a trial of the OX40 agonist ivuxolimab. These receptors came from an adult with an advanced solid tumor such as melanoma, head and neck, liver or kidney cancer. The CDR3 runs from the conserved cysteine through the conserved F or W. Fields, in order: J gene, V gene, CDR3 protein.

>TRBJ2-2|TRBV19
CASSTHTGELFF
>TRBJ2-1|TRBV11-2
CASSLGPTGGYNEQFF
>TRBJ2-7|TRBV18
CASSPGGIHEQYF
>TRBJ2-6|TRBV19
CATARVVSGANVLTF
>TRBJ1-2|TRBV6-5
CASSYQQGGYGYTF
>TRBJ2-7|TRBV7-2
CASSSSGYEQYF
>TRBJ1-5|TRBV6-1
CAVYRDVSTNQPQHF
>TRBJ2-2|TRBV6-1
CASHSGRWELFF
>TRBJ2-1|TRBV9
CASSGQGAANNEQFF
>TRBJ2-5|TRBV25-1
CASSEGTFLETQYF
>TRBJ2-3|TRBV5-1
CASSFQGSTDTQYF
>TRBJ2-5|TRBV2
CASKSDRAETQYF
>TRBJ2-2|TRBV5-1
CASSLMGINTGELFF
>TRBJ2-1|TRBV11-2
CASSLEPAPSVRNEQFF
>TRBJ1-1|TRBV29-1
CSAHRDRNTEAFF
>TRBJ2-1|TRBV19
CASSRAAGGPRDEQFF
>TRBJ1-2|TRBV29-1
CSVFPNRDRGFDGYTF
>TRBJ2-3|TRBV5-1
CASSLPAGDTDTQYF
>TRBJ2-7|TRBV7-2
CASSPGLAGDASYEQYF
>TRBJ2-2|TRBV6-1
CASSNQGVAGELFF
>TRBJ2-1|TRBV7-8
CASRKEGTISEQFF
>TRBJ2-5|TRBV30
CAWDRDRQETQYF
>TRBJ2-2|TRBV2
CASSRGTGELFF
>TRBJ1-1|TRBV7-9
CASGDWGAFF
>TRBJ2-2|TRBV7-2
CASNPSGRNTGELFF
>TRBJ1-1|TRBV5-5
CASSSLGTGVAEAFF
>TRBJ2-7|TRBV7-8
CASSPPRTVAYEQYF
>TRBJ2-1|TRBV19
CASSMGSGRQNEQFF
>TRBJ1-2|TRBV5-1
CASSLEAVDGYTF
>TRBJ2-7|TRBV6-5
CASSGGRSSYEQYF
>TRBJ2-5|TRBV11-2
CASSLGGGLGVQETQYF
>TRBJ1-5|TRBV19
CASTQGRGNQPQHF
>TRBJ1-4|TRBV19
CASSGTLTEKLFF
>TRBJ1-1|TRBV6-4
CASRKGGDTEAFF
>TRBJ2-5|TRBV2
CASSVSSAANQETQYF
>TRBJ2-3|TRBV10-1
CASGARPDTQYF
>TRBJ1-5|TRBV6-1
CASYLGSHNQPQHF
>TRBJ1-2|TRBV4-1
CASSPGEQGYGYTF
>TRBJ2-7|TRBV19
CASSARTGGGSYEQYF
>TRBJ1-5|TRBV30
CAWSVGTGNQPQHF
>TRBJ2-5|TRBV5-6
CASSLFGTSGRAGETQYF
>TRBJ1-1|TRBV6-1
CASSVRDADTEAFF
>TRBJ1-4|TRBV5-1
CASSRAGSTTNEKLFF
>TRBJ1-3|TRBV6-1
CAGRGGQGAGNTIYF